Listed below are T cell receptor beta chains from one sample, sequenced in a study of T cells in Graves' hyperthyroidism and ophthalmopathy. MiXCR, applied by TCRdb to the multiplex PCR reads, yields one record per CDR3 protein. Seen here are 380,000 or so distinct CDR3 sequences, approximately 13% observed once, and the top ten hold around 24%. The sample comprised blood. The source of these receptors is a woman younger than 45 with Graves' hyperthyroidism. Each CDR3 is given with its conserved first and last residue. A D gene is named only where the DNA matches it firmly. Part of the rows lack a size; the others show once, few, many or a class for expanded clones.

d_call j_call clone_size cdr3_length v_call cdr3_nt cdr3_aa
NA TRBJ1-2 few 11 TRBV25-1 TGTGCCAGCAGCGGGGGGCTCGGCTACACCTTC CASSGGLGYTF
NA TRBJ2-3 many 15 TRBV28 TGTGCCAGCAGTTTCCGAGGGGGGGGCACAGATACGCAGTATTTT CASSFRGGGTDTQYF
NA TRBJ1-1 NA 14 TRBV18 TGTGCCGGCTCACCGGGCCCAGCACATGGTGAAGCTTTCTTT CAGSPGPAHGEAFF
TRBD1 TRBJ2-7 many 13 TRBV10-3 TGTGCCATCGAGGGGACAGGCACCTACGAGCAGTACTTC CAIEGTGTYEQYF
NA TRBJ2-2 many 13 TRBV20-1 TGCAGTGCTAGCAGGGTGGGAACCGGGGAGCTGTTTTTT CSASRVGTGELFF
TRBD1 TRBJ1-2 NA 14 TRBV29-1 TGCAGCGTTGATAATAGGGACAGGGGGGATGGCTACACCTTC CSVDNRDRGDGYTF
NA TRBJ2-1 many 12 TRBV20-1 TGCAGTGCTAATCCCTGGGACAATGAGCAGTTCTTC CSANPWDNEQFF
TRBD2 TRBJ2-7 once 14 TRBV7-9 TGTGCCAGCAGCCCCGTAGCGGGGCCCTACGAGCAGTACTTC CASSPVAGPYEQYF
NA TRBJ2-5 NA 14 TRBV20-1 TGCAGTGCTAGAGGTCAAGGGGGGGGAGAGACCCAGTACTTC CSARGQGGGETQYF
TRBD2 TRBJ2-1 many 15 TRBV5-1 TGCGCCAGCAGAGACGGGACTAGCGGGCACAATGAGCAGTTCTTC CASRDGTSGHNEQFF
TRBD1 TRBJ1-2 few 16 TRBV9 TGTGCCAGCAGCCCCGCCGGGACAGGGGCTGGCTATGGCTACACCTTC CASSPAGTGAGYGYTF
NA TRBJ2-5 NA 17 TRBV18 TGTGCCAGCTCACCACGGCGGAGCGGGTATCTTCAAGAGACCCAGTACTTC CASSPRRSGYLQETQYF
NA TRBJ1-2 few 11 TRBV20-1 TGCAGTGCTACAGATCTCTATGGCTACACCTTC CSATDLYGYTF
TRBD1 TRBJ1-2 NA 14 TRBV20-1 TGCAGTGGAGCGCCCGGGGGACAGGACTATGGCTACACCTTC CSGAPGGQDYGYTF
NA TRBJ2-5 NA 17 TRBV5-1 TGCGCCAGCAGCTTGGACTTTACAGGGAAGACTGGAGAGACCCAGTACTTC CASSLDFTGKTGETQYF
NA TRBJ1-1 many 13 TRBV30 TGTGCCTGGAGTGTCCGACTCAAGGCTGAAGCTTTCTTT CAWSVRLKAEAFF
NA TRBJ2-6 few 17 TRBV5-1 TGCGCCAGCAGCCCGGACACCCTAAGCTCTGGGGCCAACGTCCTGACTTTC CASSPDTLSSGANVLTF
NA TRBJ1-2 many 14 TRBV2 TGTGCCAGCAGTGGGTCGGACAGAATATATGGCTACACCTTC CASSGSDRIYGYTF
NA TRBJ1-1 few 15 TRBV7-9 TGTGCCAGCAGCCCCGTGGGACAAAGGGGCACTGAAGCTTTCTTT CASSPVGQRGTEAFF
NA TRBJ1-6 few 14 TRBV3-1 TGTGCCAGCAGCCAAATCCGAAATAATTCACCCCTCCACTTT CASSQIRNNSPLHF
TRBD1 TRBJ1-1 few 14 TRBV13 TGTGCCAGCAGTGGCCTAACAGGGGGCCCTGAAGCTTTCTTT CASSGLTGGPEAFF
NA TRBJ1-6 many 15 TRBV11-2 TGTGCCAGCAGCTTTCTAGCAGGGGAAAATTCACCCCTCCACTTT CASSFLAGENSPLHF
TRBD2 TRBJ2-1 many 15 TRBV7-2 TGTGCCAGCAGCCCCCGCAGACTAGCGGAGGGGGAGCAGTTCTTC CASSPRRLAEGEQFF
NA TRBJ2-7 many 15 TRBV7-2 TGTGCCAGCAGCCCCGTAAGGAGCTACCACTACGAGCAGTACTTC CASSPVRSYHYEQYF
NA TRBJ2-1 NA 16 TRBV5-1 TGCGCCAGCAGCCTTGAGAGGAGTTCGTCGGCCAGAGAGCAGTTCTTC CASSLERSSSAREQFF
TRBD2 TRBJ2-3 few 15 TRBV2 TGTGCCAGCAAGGCGGGGGGCTGGGTCACAGATACGCAGTATTTT CASKAGGWVTDTQYF
NA TRBJ2-1 NA 13 TRBV24-1 TGTGCCACGTCGGTAGGGGAGTACAATGAGCAGTTCTTC CATSVGEYNEQFF
NA TRBJ2-4 many 18 TRBV2 TGTGCCAGCAGTGCTCGGGGGCAGGCTCCCTTAGCCAAAAACATTCAGTACTTC CASSARGQAPLAKNIQYF
NA TRBJ2-5 many 15 TRBV15 TGTGCCACCAGCAGATCCCGGACAGCCCAAGAGACCCAGTACTTC CATSRSRTAQETQYF
TRBD2 TRBJ2-5 NA 15 TRBV4-1 TGCGCCAGCAGCCAAGAGAAGACTAGCGAGGGGACCCAGTACTTC CASSQEKTSEGTQYF
NA TRBJ2-1 NA 13 TRBV10-3 TGTGCCATCAGTGAGTCCAACTTCCCTGAGCAGTTCTTC CAISESNFPEQFF
TRBD1 TRBJ2-5 many 16 TRBV7-2 TGTGCCAGCAGCTTAGCCACAGGGGGCAGGGCGGGAGTCCCGTACTTC CASSLATGGRAGVPYF
NA TRBJ1-5 few 16 TRBV20-1 TGCAGTGCTAGAGCAACTCAGGGGAGCTTTCGTCAGCCCCAGCATTTT CSARATQGSFRQPQHF
TRBD2 TRBJ2-1 NA 15 TRBV9 TGTGCCAGCAGCGTAGACCTAGCGGCCTACAATGAGCAGTTCTTC CASSVDLAAYNEQFF
NA TRBJ1-1 NA 15 TRBV15 TGTGCCACCAGCAGAGATCAGGACGGATACACTGAAGCTTTCTTT CATSRDQDGYTEAFF
NA TRBJ2-1 NA 13 TRBV20-1 TGCAGTGCCTCGACTAGCTCCTACAATGAGCAGTTCTTC CSASTSSYNEQFF
NA TRBJ1-4 NA 14 TRBV13 TGTGCCAGCAGCTTTTGGGGGGATTATGAAAAACTGTTTTTT CASSFWGDYEKLFF
NA TRBJ2-5 many 14 TRBV5-1 TGCGCCAGCAGCTTGGCCCAGGGGCACGAGACCCAGTACTTC CASSLAQGHETQYF
TRBD1 TRBJ1-2 NA 14 TRBV19 TGTGCCAGTCCAGATCGGACAGGGAACTATGGCTTCACCTTC CASPDRTGNYGFTF
NA TRBJ1-4 few 11 TRBV28 TGTGCCAGCACAACTAATGAAAAACTGTTTTTT CASTTNEKLFF
NA TRBJ1-2 NA 13 TRBV6-6 TGTGCCAGCAGTTACCTGGGACCATATGGCTACACCTTC CASSYLGPYGYTF
TRBD2 TRBJ2-1 many 13 TRBV6-1 TGTGCCAGCAGACTAGCGGGAGTCAATGAGCAGTTCTTC CASRLAGVNEQFF
NA TRBJ2-7 few 16 TRBV24-1 TGTGCCACCAGTGATCCCCGGGACAAAAGAGGGGACGAGCAGTACTTC CATSDPRDKRGDEQYF
NA TRBJ2-5 few 17 TRBV11-2 TGTGCCAGCAGCTTAGGGTACACGGCGAGAAACCAAGAGACCCAGTACTTC CASSLGYTARNQETQYF
NA TRBJ2-7 few 15 TRBV9 TGTGCCAGCAGCGTATCGCCCGGGTCCCAGGACGAGCAGTACTTC CASSVSPGSQDEQYF
NA TRBJ1-5 many 14 TRBV6-2/TRBV6-3 TGTGCCAGCGGGTGGGGCGCTGGGTATCAGCCCCAGCATTTT CASGWGAGYQPQHF
NA TRBJ2-7 many 14 TRBV28 TGTGCCAGCAGTTTATCTCCCGTCTCCTACGAGCAGTACTTC CASSLSPVSYEQYF
NA TRBJ2-2 NA 14 TRBV7-9 TGTGCCAGCAGCTCCCGCCAGTCTTCCGGGGAGCTGTTTTTT CASSSRQSSGELFF
NA TRBJ1-2 many 13 TRBV12-3/TRBV12-4 TGTGCCACCAACAGGGAATGGAACTATGGCTACACCTTC CATNREWNYGYTF
NA TRBJ2-2 many 19 TRBV24-1 TGTGCCACCAGTGATCTCAAGATAGGGGGGATCGCGAACACCGGGGAGCTGTTTTTT CATSDLKIGGIANTGELFF
NA TRBJ2-4 many 15 TRBV28 TGTGCCAGCAGCCGACCCCGCACAGGGACACACATTCAGTACTTC CASSRPRTGTHIQYF
NA TRBJ2-5 many 14 TRBV5-1 TGCGCCAGCAGCGACGGACAGCTCCAAGAGACCCAGTACTTC CASSDGQLQETQYF